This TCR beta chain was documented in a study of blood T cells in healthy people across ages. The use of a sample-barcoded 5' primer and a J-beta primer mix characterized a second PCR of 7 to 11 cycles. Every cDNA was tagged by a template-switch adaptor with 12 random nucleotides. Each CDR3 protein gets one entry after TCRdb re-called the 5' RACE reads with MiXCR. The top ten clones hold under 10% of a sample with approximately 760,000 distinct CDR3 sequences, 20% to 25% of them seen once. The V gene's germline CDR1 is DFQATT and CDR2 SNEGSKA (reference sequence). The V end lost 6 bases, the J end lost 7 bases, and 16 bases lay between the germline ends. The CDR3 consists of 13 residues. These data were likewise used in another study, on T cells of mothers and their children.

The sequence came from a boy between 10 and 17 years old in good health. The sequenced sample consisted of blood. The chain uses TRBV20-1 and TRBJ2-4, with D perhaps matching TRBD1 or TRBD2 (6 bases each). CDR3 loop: CSAPVEGGNIQYF. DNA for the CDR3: TGCAGTGCCCCCGTTGAGGGGGGTAACATTCAGTACTTC.